This TCR beta chain is drawn from a study of CD8+CD57+ T cells in acquired aplastic anemia. About the research overall: Quantities of DNA derived from sorted CD4+ and CD8+ cells averaged around 3 ug.

Study-wide points: For CD8+ Simpson's diversity, patients and controls showed no significant difference. Patients had around 28 CD8+ CDR3 sequences in common with controls (the shared set).

Investigators profiled TCR beta VDJ and CDR3 from genomic DNA template. TCRdb re-called the reads with MiXCR, one entry per CDR3 protein. The table lists some 160,000 distinct CDR3 sequences, 40% to 50% of them singletons. Germline-derived CDR1 and CDR2 are ENHRY and SYGVKD. This CDR3 is built from 14 residues. In regard to this clonotype: Its specificity is not known. One end of the junction varies from germline; a read error may be responsible.

All sequencing subjects had displayed CD8+CD57+ cell expansion on flow cytometry. The sequence derives from a human donor with aplastic anemia. Material: sorted CD4+, CD8+, or CD8+CD57+ T cells (not recorded which) from PBMCs. The rearrangement uses TRBV10-3 and TRBJ2-7; tentatively, D is TRBD2 (5 bases). The CDR3 here is CATSSPGNSYEQYF. CDR3 in DNA: TGTGCCACCAGTTCCCCCGGGAATTCCTACGAGCAGTACTTC.